This passage covers 6 T cell receptor beta chains from one sample sequenced in a study of cytomegalovirus exposure and HLA in healthy donors. The protocol was immunoSEQ multiplex PCR, while the TCRdb copy is restricted to in-frame clones and leaves out a portion. This sample yields 250,000 to 350,000 clones, of which 70% to 90% are seen a single time; approximately 0.9% belongs to the top ten. The material sequenced was PBMCs. All receptors come from a man aged 25 to 40 in good health and CMV-seronegative.

The chain joins TRBV6-4 to TRBJ1-2, with 8 bases aligning to TRBD1. Germline V gene sequence: CDR1 MRHNA, CDR2 SNTAGT. The CDR3 spans 14 residues. Losses at the gene ends were 4 bases for V and 3 bases for J; bases not matched to a gene: 4. Here the CDR3 reads CASSVEQGDYGYTF. The DNA for the CDR3 is TGTGCCAGCAGTGTTGAACAGGGGGACTATGGCTACACCTTC.

The chain joins TRBV5-1 to TRBJ2-5; 10 bases agree with TRBD1. CDR3 length: 16 amino acids. Germline-derived CDR1 and CDR2 are SGHRS and YFSETQ. V was clipped by 4 bases and J by 0 bases; unmatched bases: 6. The CDR3 is CASSPTGGEYQETQYF. In nucleotides, the CDR3 is TGCGCCAGCAGCCCGACAGGGGGCGAGTACCAAGAGACCCAGTACTTC.

The sample holds one count of this clone. The chain is built from TRBV7-2 and TRBJ1-1; a weak D match, TRBD1 (6 bases). Trimming cost V 1 base and J 4 bases, with 7 bases left between them. The CDR3 loop spans 13 amino acids. CDR1 and CDR2 (germline): SGHTA, FQGNSA. The CDR3 DNA reads TGTGCCAGCAGCTTAGTGACAGGCACTGAAGCTTTCTTT. Residues: CASSLVTGTEAFF.

The chain uses TRBV23-1 and TRBJ2-7; D not resolved. TRBV23-1 falls under the ORF class, with uncertain function. This CDR3 comprises 15 residues. Trimming cost V 4 bases and J 1 base, with 14 bases left between them. The CDR3 is CASSPSRRQSYEQYF. The CDR3 nucleotides are TGCGCCAGCAGTCCCTCGCGGCGGCAATCCTACGAGCAGTACTTC.

J is TRBJ2-7 and V is TRBV19, with a possible D match to TRBD2 (6 bases). V was trimmed by 5 bases and J by 6 bases, leaving 17 bases between them. The germline gives CDR1 LNHDA, CDR2 SQIVND (reference sequence). The CDR3 has 14 residues. CDR3 bases: TGTGCCAGTAGTCTCCGGGGGTCCGGGGTCGAGCAGTACTTC. Translating it yields CASSLRGSGVEQYF.

V gene TRBV18 combines with J gene TRBJ2-5, with D possibly matching TRBD2 (6 bases). CDR1 is KGHSH, CDR2 LQKENI, per germline. V was pared by 6 bases and J by 4 bases, with 9 bases between. CDR3 length equals 12 residues. Written as DNA, the CDR3 is TGTGCCAGCTCCAACGGGGGAGAGACCCAGTACTTC. Its protein product is CASSNGGETQYF.